The rows below give T cell receptor beta chains drawn from one sample of a study of Ad26.COV2.S vaccination and SARS-CoV-2 variants. The table came from immunoSEQ multiplex PCR; TCRdb's copy has only in-frame clones and leaves some out. The repertoire has approximately 340,000 clones, around 83% of them found once; the top ten carry about 3.3%. Sequencing was performed on peripheral blood, taken in a trial of Ad26.COV2.S vaccine versus placebo. All receptors come from a person aged 18 to 59 who received the Ad26.COV2.S COVID-19 vaccine or a placebo. The conserved cysteine and the conserved F or W are not part of the CDR3 here. The order of the fields is V gene, CDR3 protein.

TRBV4-1 ASSRRDHNEQF
TRBV5-6 ASSLAGGPYEQY
TRBV2 ASSKGQASGANVLT
TRBV29-1 SVDRTGKNYGYT
TRBV5-1 ASSVFGESNQPQH
TRBV12-3/TRBV12-4 ASSLLGGTEAF
TRBV28 ASRLTVSGLYEQY
TRBV7-7 ASSSRQGRNTGELF
TRBV9 ASSVDPSMGTEAF
TRBV4-1 ASSQEGDRGLRYTEAF
TRBV11-3 ASSLDLSPQLF